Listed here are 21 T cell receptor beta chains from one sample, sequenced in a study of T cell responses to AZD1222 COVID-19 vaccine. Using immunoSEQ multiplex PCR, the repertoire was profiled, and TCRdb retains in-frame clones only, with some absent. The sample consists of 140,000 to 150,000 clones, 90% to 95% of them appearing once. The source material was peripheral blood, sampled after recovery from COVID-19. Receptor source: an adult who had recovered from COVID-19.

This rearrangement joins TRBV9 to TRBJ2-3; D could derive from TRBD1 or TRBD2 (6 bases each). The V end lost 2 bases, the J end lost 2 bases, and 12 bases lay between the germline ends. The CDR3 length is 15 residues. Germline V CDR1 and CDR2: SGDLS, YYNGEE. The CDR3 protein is CASSVGGLNTDTQYF. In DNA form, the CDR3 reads TGTGCCAGCAGCGTTGGGGGGCTTAACACAGATACGCAGTATTTT.

CDR3 in DNA: TGTGCCAGCAGCCGGGGCCATGAGCAGTTCTTC. As protein: CASSRGHEQFF. This chain links TRBV5-6 with TRBJ2-1, with D perhaps matching TRBD1 or TRBD2 (5 bases each). The CDR3 sequence is 11 residues long. Deletions cut 4 bases from V and 8 bases from J, with 7 bases between. CDR1 and CDR2 from the germline V gene are SGHDT and YYEEEE. Full variable domain (missing parts from reference TRBV5-6 and TRBJ2-1): DAGVTQSPTHLIKTRGQQVTLRCSPKSGHDTVSWYQQALGQGPQFIFQYYEEEERQRGNFPDRFSGHQFPNYSSELNVNALLLGDSALYLCASSRGHEQFFGPGTRLTVL.

The DNA for the CDR3 is TGTGCCAGCAGCTCCAGACTAGCGGGAGGGCCCGAAGAGACCCAGTACTTC. It is translated as CASSSRLAGGPEETQYF. The chain employs TRBV11-3 and TRBJ2-5; 14 bases agree with TRBD2. In germline, CDR1 is SGHNT, CDR2 YENEEA. The CDR3 spans 17 residues. The J segment lost 3 bases and the V segment lost 4 bases, leaving 7 bases of the junction unmatched.

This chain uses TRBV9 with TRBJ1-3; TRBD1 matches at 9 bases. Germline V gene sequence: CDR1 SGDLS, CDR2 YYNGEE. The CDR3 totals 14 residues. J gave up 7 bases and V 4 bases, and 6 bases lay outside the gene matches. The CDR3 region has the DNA TGTGCCAGCAGCAAGGGACAGGGAGGCAACACCATATATTTT. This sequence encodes CASSKGQGGNTIYF.

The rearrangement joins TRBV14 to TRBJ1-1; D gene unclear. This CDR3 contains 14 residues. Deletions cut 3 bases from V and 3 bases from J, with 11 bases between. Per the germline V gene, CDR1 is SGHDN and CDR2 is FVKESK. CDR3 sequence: CASSHRRAHTEAFF. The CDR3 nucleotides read TGTGCCAGCAGCCACAGGAGGGCTCACACTGAAGCTTTCTTT.

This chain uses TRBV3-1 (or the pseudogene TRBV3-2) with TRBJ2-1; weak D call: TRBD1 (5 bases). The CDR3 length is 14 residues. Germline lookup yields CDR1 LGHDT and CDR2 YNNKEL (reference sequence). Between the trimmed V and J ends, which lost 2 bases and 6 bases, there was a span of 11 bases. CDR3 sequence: CASSQQQQGNEQFF. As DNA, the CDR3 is TGTGCCAGCAGCCAACAACAGCAGGGCAATGAGCAGTTCTTC.

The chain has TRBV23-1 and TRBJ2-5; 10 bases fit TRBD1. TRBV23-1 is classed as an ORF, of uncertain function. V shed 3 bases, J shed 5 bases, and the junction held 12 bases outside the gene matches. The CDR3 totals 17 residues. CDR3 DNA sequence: TGCGCCAGCAGTCATATCCCGCGGGACAGGGGAAGGGAGACCCAGTACTTC. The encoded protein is CASSHIPRDRGRETQYF.

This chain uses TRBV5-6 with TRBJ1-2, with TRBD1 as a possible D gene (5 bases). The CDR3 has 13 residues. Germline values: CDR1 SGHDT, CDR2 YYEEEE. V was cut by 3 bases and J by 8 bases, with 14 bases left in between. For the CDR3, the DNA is TGTGCCAGCAGCTGGCAGGGCCGAGGAGGCTACACCTTC. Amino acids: CASSWQGRGGYTF.

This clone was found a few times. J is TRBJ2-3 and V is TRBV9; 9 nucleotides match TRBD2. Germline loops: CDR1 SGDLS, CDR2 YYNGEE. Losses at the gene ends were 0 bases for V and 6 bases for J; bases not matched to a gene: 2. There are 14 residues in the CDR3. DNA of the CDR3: TGTGCCAGCAGCGTAGACAGCGGGAGGGATACGCAGTATTTT. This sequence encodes CASSVDSGRDTQYF.

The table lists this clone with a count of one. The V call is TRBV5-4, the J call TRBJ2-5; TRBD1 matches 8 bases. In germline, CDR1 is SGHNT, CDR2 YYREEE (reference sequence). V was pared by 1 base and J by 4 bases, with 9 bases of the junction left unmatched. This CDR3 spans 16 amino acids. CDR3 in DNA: TGTGCCAGCAGCTTGAAAGCTCCAGGGGGCGGAGAGACCCAGTACTTC. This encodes CASSLKAPGGGETQYF.

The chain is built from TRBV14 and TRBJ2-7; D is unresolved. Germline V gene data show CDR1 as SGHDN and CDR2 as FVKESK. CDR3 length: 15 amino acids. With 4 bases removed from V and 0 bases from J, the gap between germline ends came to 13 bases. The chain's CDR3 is CASSPTAFNSYEQYF. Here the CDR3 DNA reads TGTGCCAGCAGCCCCACAGCCTTCAACTCCTACGAGCAGTACTTC.

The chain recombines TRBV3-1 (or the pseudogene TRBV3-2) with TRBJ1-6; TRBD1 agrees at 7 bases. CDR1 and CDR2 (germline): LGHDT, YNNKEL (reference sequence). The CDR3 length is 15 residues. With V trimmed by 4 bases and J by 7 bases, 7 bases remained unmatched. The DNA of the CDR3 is TGTGCCAGCAGCCTTCTAGACAGGGCGAATTCACCCCTCCACTTT. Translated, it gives CASSLLDRANSPLHF.

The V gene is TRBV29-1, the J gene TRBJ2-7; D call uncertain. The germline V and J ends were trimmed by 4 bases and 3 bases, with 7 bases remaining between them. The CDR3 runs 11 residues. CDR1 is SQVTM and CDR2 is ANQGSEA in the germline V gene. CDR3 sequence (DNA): TGCAGCGTTGTGGCGGACTACGAGCAGTACTTC. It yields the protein CSVVADYEQYF.

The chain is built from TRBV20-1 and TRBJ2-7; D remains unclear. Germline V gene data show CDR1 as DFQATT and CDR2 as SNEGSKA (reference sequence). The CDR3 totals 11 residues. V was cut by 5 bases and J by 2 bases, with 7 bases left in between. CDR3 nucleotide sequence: TGCAGTGCTTTAGGCCCCTACGAGCAGTACTTC. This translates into CSALGPYEQYF.

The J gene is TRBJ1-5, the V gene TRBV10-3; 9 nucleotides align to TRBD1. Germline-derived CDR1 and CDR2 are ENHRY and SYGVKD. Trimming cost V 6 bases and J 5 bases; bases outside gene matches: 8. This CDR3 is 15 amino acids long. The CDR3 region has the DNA TGTGCCATCAGCCAACAGGGGGCAAGGGATCAGCCCCAGCATTTT. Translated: CAISQQGARDQPQHF.

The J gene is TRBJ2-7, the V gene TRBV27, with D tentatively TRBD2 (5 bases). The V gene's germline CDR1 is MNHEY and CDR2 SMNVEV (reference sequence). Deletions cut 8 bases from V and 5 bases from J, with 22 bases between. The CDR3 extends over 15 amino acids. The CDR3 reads CASARASAGEHEQYF. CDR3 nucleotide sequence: TGTGCCAGCGCCCGAGCGTCCGCGGGTGAACACGAGCAGTACTTC.

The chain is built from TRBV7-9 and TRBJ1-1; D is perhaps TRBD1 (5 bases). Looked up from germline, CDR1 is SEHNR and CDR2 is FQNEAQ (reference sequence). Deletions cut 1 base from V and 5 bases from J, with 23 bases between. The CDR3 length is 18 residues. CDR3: CASSLGAKQALAETEAFF. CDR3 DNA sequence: TGTGCCAGCAGCTTAGGGGCAAAACAGGCCTTAGCGGAGACTGAAGCTTTCTTT.

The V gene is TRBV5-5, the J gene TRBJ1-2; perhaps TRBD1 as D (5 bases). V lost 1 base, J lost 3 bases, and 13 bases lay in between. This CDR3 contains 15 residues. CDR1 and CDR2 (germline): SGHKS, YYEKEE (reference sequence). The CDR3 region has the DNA TGTGCCAGCAGCTTGCCAGGGTTTAGGGACTATGGCTACACCTTC. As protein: CASSLPGFRDYGYTF.

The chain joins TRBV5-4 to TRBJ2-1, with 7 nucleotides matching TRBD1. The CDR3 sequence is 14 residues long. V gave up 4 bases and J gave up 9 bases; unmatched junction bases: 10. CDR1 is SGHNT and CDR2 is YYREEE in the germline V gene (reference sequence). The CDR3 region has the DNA TGTGCCAGCAGCACTCGTATAGGGGGCGGTGAGCAGTTCTTC. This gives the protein CASSTRIGGGEQFF.

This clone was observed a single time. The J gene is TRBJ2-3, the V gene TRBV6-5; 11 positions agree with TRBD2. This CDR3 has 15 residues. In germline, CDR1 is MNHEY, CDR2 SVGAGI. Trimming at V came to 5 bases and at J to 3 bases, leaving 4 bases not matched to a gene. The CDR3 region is CASSRWTSGTDTQYF. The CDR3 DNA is TGTGCCAGCAGTCGGTGGACTAGCGGGACAGATACGCAGTATTTT.

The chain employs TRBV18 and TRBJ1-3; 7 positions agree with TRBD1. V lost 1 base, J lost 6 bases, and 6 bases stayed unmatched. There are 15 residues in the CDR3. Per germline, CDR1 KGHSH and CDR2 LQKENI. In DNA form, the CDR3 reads TGTGCCAGCTCACCACAGCAGGGGGTGGAAAACACCATATATTTT. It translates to CASSPQQGVENTIYF.